This passage covers 17 T cell receptor beta chains from one sample sequenced in a study of T cell responses to AZD1222 COVID-19 vaccine. Repertoires were generated with immunoSEQ multiplex PCR, while TCRdb's copy carries only in-frame clones and drops some. The profile shows about 150,000 clones, 80% to 90% of them singletons. Sequencing used peripheral blood, obtained on day 0 of AZD1222 vaccination. These TCRs come from an adult in good health.

The rearrangement joins TRBV7-9 to TRBJ2-5; 11 bases line up with TRBD2. This CDR3 comprises 16 residues. Trimming removed 1 base from V and 0 bases from J; junction bases left unmatched: 1. CDR1 and CDR2 (germline): SEHNR, FQNEAQ (reference sequence). The CDR3 reads CASSLGLAGYQETQYF. The DNA of the CDR3 is TGTGCCAGCAGCTTAGGACTAGCGGGGTACCAAGAGACCCAGTACTTC.

As DNA, the CDR3 is TGTGCCAGCAGCTTTGGAGAGACCCAGTACTTC. Translation gives CASSFGETQYF. The chain combines TRBV7-9 with TRBJ2-5; no reliable D call. The V gene's germline CDR1 is SEHNR and CDR2 FQNEAQ (reference sequence). This CDR3 is 11 amino acids long. Trimming stripped 3 bases from V and 4 bases from J, with 3 bases between.

This clone was observed once. The rearrangement uses TRBV24-1 and TRBJ2-3, with D possibly TRBD1 on 7 matching bases. The CDR3 has 12 residues. Between the trimmed V and J ends, which lost 6 bases and 8 bases, there was a span of 11 bases. The germline CDR1 and CDR2 sequences are KGHDR and SFDVKD. The CDR3 DNA follows: TGTGCCACCAGTCAGGGGGGCGTTACGCAGTATTTT. It codes for CATSQGGVTQYF.

Only one count was recorded for this clone. The chain combines TRBV4-3 with TRBJ2-7; perhaps D is TRBD1 or TRBD2 (5 bases each). With 2 bases removed from V and 6 bases from J, the gap between germline ends came to 11 bases. The CDR3 has 13 amino acids. Germline loops: CDR1 LGHNA, CDR2 YSLEER. DNA of the CDR3: TGCGCCAGCAGCCAACGCCGGGGCGGCGAGCAGTACTTC. It is translated as CASSQRRGGEQYF.

This chain connects TRBV19 to TRBJ2-7; tentatively, D is TRBD2 (6 bases). The CDR3 extends over 15 amino acids. Germline V gene data show CDR1 as LNHDA and CDR2 as SQIVND (reference sequence). The V and J ends lost 11 bases and 1 base respectively, with 21 bases between them. The DNA of the CDR3 is TGTGCCGCCATGGGGGGAAACCCCTGTTCCTACGAGCAGTACGTC. This translates into CAAMGGNPCSYEQYV.

This rearrangement joins TRBV5-5 to TRBJ1-1; D remains ambiguous. This CDR3 comprises 14 residues. The germline V gene encodes CDR1 SGHKS and CDR2 YYEKEE (reference sequence). Trimming pared 2 bases from V and 1 base from J, leaving 9 bases between. In DNA form, the CDR3 reads TGTGCCAGCAGCTTCCTGGGGTGGAACACTGAAGCTTTCTTT. Its translation: CASSFLGWNTEAFF.

This sequence joins TRBV28 and TRBJ2-7, with 7 bases lining up with TRBD1. V lost 5 bases and J lost 3; bases outside the gene matches: 10. The CDR3 runs 15 residues. Germline V gene data show CDR1 as MDHEN and CDR2 as SYDVKM. The CDR3 sequence: CASSTRRQGIYEQYF. CDR3 DNA sequence: TGTGCCAGCAGTACAAGACGACAGGGAATCTACGAGCAGTACTTC.

V is TRBV27 and J is TRBJ2-2; TRBD2 might be the D (5 bases). Trimming took off 6 bases at V and 4 bases at J, with 9 bases between the two ends. Germline V CDR1 and CDR2: MNHEY, SMNVEV (reference sequence). CDR3 length: 13 residues. CDR3 bases: TGTGCCAGCAGGTCTAGCCCCACCGGGGAGCTGTTTTTT. Its translation is CASRSSPTGELFF.

V gene TRBV5-1 combines with J gene TRBJ1-1, with TRBD1 identical over 9 bases. The CDR3 contains 13 residues. The junction had 2 bases not matched to a gene; V was cut back by 0 bases and J by 8 bases. Germline V gives CDR1 SGHRS, CDR2 YFSETQ. The CDR3 here is CASSLEGTGEAFF. CDR3 bases: TGCGCCAGCAGCTTGGAGGGGACAGGGGAAGCTTTCTTT.

The chain has TRBV5-1 and TRBJ2-6; the match to TRBD1 covers 9 bases. Germline V gene data show CDR1 as SGHRS and CDR2 as YFSETQ. The CDR3 runs 17 residues. V dropped 4 bases and J dropped 0; count of bases not matched to a gene: 5. The chain's CDR3 is CASSGTGISSGANVLTF. In DNA, the CDR3 is TGCGCCAGCAGCGGGACAGGGATATCCTCTGGGGCCAACGTCCTGACTTTC.

This clone was detected a few times. The gene calls are TRBV9 and TRBJ1-5; the D gene is possibly TRBD1 (6 bases). Looked up from germline, CDR1 is SGDLS and CDR2 is YYNGEE. The CDR3 is made up of 15 amino acids. The germline V and J ends were trimmed by 3 bases and 0 bases, with 10 bases remaining between them. The CDR3: CASSDGQNSNQPQHF. CDR3 nucleotide sequence: TGTGCCAGCAGCGACGGACAGAATAGCAATCAGCCCCAGCATTTT. Filled out from reference TRBV9 and TRBJ1-5, the complete variable domain reads DSGVTQTPKHLITATGQRVTLRCSPRSGDLSVYWYQQSLDQGLQFLIQYYNGEERAKGNILERFSAQQFPDLHSELNLSSLELGDSALYFCASSDGQNSNQPQHFGDGTRLSIL.

J is TRBJ2-2 and V is TRBV30, with no clear D. The CDR3 sequence is 14 residues long. Germline V gene sequence: CDR1 GTSNPN, CDR2 SVGIG (reference sequence). V gave up 4 bases and J gave up 1 base, with 10 bases separating them. CDR3 residues: CAWKIDWNTGELFF. CDR3 sequence (DNA): TGTGCCTGGAAAATCGACTGGAACACCGGGGAGCTGTTTTTT.

CDR3 sequence: CASSYSTPYEQYF. CDR3 sequence (DNA): TGTGCCAGCAGTTACTCGACACCCTACGAGCAGTACTTC. The genes are TRBV6-5 and TRBJ2-7; D is uncertain. Germline CDR1 and CDR2: MNHEY and SVGAGI. V gave up 0 bases and J gave up 2 bases, with 5 bases separating them. This CDR3 is 13 amino acids long.

This chain connects TRBV29-1 to TRBJ2-7; weak D call: TRBD1 (6 bases). Germline CDR1 and CDR2: SQVTM and ANQGSEA. Trimming took 5 bases from V and 2 from J, leaving 19 bases between them. CDR3 length equals 15 residues. CDR3 amino acids: CSVTPGQGTTYEQYF. DNA for the CDR3: TGCAGCGTTACGCCTGGCCAGGGGACCACCTACGAGCAGTACTTC.

V usage is TRBV29-1 and J usage is TRBJ2-1; no definite D call. Trimming pared 6 bases from V and 2 bases from J, leaving 5 bases between. Germline V gene lookup returns CDR1 SQVTM and CDR2 ANQGSEA. This CDR3 has 11 amino acids. The CDR3 loop is CSVAPYNEQFF. The CDR3 region has the DNA TGCAGCGTAGCTCCCTACAATGAGCAGTTCTTC.

The V gene is TRBV5-5, the J gene TRBJ1-6, with 7 bases matching TRBD1. The CDR3 length is 17 residues. Losses at the gene ends were 4 bases for V and 0 bases for J; bases not matched to a gene: 7. The V gene's germline CDR1 is SGHKS and CDR2 YYEKEE (reference sequence). In DNA form, the CDR3 reads TGTGCCAGCAGCCGCTCGACAGGGAGCTCCTATAATTCACCCCTCCACTTT. Encoded protein: CASSRSTGSSYNSPLHF.

The V call is TRBV6-4, the J call TRBJ2-5, with D hard to call. Germline CDR1 reads MRHNA; CDR2 reads SNTAGT. This CDR3 has 17 residues. V was pared by 6 bases and J by 2 bases, with 22 bases between. CDR3 region: CASRVPVWAQLQETQYF. The CDR3 DNA is TGTGCCAGCAGGGTACCGGTTTGGGCCCAACTTCAAGAGACCCAGTACTTC.